This TCR beta chain was captured by sequencing in a study of T cell responses to AZD1222 COVID-19 vaccine. The germline V and J ends were trimmed by 6 bases and 6 bases, with 20 bases remaining between them. Looked up from germline, CDR1 is LNHDA and CDR2 is SQIVND (reference sequence). The CDR3 has 16 amino acids. Repertoires were generated with immunoSEQ multiplex PCR, while TCRdb's copy carries only in-frame clones and drops some. Of about 120,000 clones in the sample, around 90% were seen once. This TCR came from an adult who received the AZD1222 COVID-19 vaccine. The source was peripheral blood, collected 28 days after the second AZD1222 dose. This chain links TRBV19 with TRBJ2-2; D unclear. DNA for the CDR3: TGTGCCAGTAGGAAGATCGGCCCTCCAGGCGCCGGGGAGCTGTTTTTT. Translation: CASRKIGPPGAGELFF.